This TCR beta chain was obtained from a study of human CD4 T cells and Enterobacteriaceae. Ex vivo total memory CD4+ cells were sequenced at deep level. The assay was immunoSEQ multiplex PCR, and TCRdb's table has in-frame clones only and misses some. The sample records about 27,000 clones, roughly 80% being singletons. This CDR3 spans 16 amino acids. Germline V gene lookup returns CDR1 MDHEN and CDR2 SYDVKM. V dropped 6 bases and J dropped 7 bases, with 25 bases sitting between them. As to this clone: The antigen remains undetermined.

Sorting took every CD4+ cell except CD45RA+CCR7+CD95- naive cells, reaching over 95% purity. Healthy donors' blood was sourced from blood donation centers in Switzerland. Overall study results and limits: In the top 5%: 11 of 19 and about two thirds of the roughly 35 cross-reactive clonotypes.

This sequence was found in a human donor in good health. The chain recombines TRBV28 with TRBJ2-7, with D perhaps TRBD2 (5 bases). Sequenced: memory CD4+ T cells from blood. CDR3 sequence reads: CASSPEEASSLVEQYF. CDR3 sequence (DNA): TGTGCCAGCAGCCCCGAGGAGGCTAGCTCCCTAGTAGAGCAGTACTTC.